This paragraph covers one T cell receptor (beta chain) sequence. Its target is unknown. The study ran its PCR with 60 Vbeta and 13 Jbeta primers. Profiled with immunoSEQ multiplex PCR; TCRdb holds only in-frame clones, not every one. The data show 200,000 to 250,000 clones, with around 80% seen just once and 5.4% held by the top ten. The data are from a study of cytomegalovirus exposure and HLA in healthy donors. This CDR3 contains 14 residues. CDR1 is SGHAT and CDR2 is FQNNGV in the germline V gene. J lost 8 bases, V lost 4 bases, and 8 bases had no gene match. General study points: An Asian-associated ancestry cluster reportedly showed fewer N-insertions than the roughly 670-donor mean in a later analysis.

This TCR came from a woman between 40 and 55 years old in good health and CMV-seropositive. Sequencing was performed on PBMCs. V and J are TRBV11-2 and TRBJ1-2; 9 bases are shared with TRBD1. CDR3 loop: CASSSTGGAGGYTF. CDR3 coding DNA: TGTGCCAGCAGCTCAACAGGGGGCGCAGGAGGCTACACCTTC.